This is a list of T cell receptor beta chains from one sample in a study of cytomegalovirus exposure and HLA in healthy donors. Assay: immunoSEQ multiplex PCR; the TCRdb copy retains only in-frame clones and omits some. The sample lists 150,000 to 200,000 clones, about 89% occurring once. Sequenced material: PBMCs. These receptors all come from a woman under 30 in good health and CMV-seropositive. Each CDR3 is given with its conserved first and last residue. D genes are given only for firm matches. The size of a clone is reported for some rows only, either as once, few or many, or as a class for expanded clones.

clone_size: -; v_call: TRBV28; d_call: TRBD1; j_call: TRBJ1-4; cdr3_aa: CASSFYGTGNEKLFF; cdr3_nt: TGTGCCAGCAGTTTTTATGGGACAGGGAATGAAAAACTGTTTTTT
clone_size: -; v_call: TRBV6-5; d_call: TRBD2; j_call: TRBJ2-5; cdr3_aa: CASRFSGETQYF; cdr3_nt: TGTGCCAGCAGGTTTAGCGGGGAGACCCAGTACTTC
clone_size: -; v_call: TRBV5-1; d_call: TRBD2; j_call: TRBJ2-1; cdr3_aa: CASSSGLAGYNEQFF; cdr3_nt: TGCGCCAGCAGCAGCGGACTAGCGGGGTACAATGAGCAGTTCTTC
clone_size: -; v_call: TRBV5-8; d_call: TRBD2; j_call: TRBJ2-7; cdr3_aa: CASSPLGSGTFYEQYF; cdr3_nt: TGTGCCAGCAGCCCCCTAGGTAGCGGGACCTTCTACGAGCAGTACTTC
clone_size: -; v_call: TRBV19; d_call: TRBD1; j_call: TRBJ1-5; cdr3_aa: CASSIGQGDRSRSNQPQHF; cdr3_nt: TGTGCCAGTAGTATCGGACAGGGAGACCGATCACGTAGCAATCAGCCCCAGCATTTT
clone_size: -; v_call: TRBV15; d_call: TRBD1; j_call: TRBJ2-4; cdr3_aa: CATSRYRQGAAKNIQYF; cdr3_nt: TGTGCCACCAGCAGATACCGACAGGGCGCCGCCAAAAACATTCAGTACTTC
clone_size: -; v_call: TRBV5-5; d_call: TRBD1; j_call: TRBJ1-2; cdr3_aa: CASSLVLQGAGGYGYTF; cdr3_nt: TGTGCCAGCAGCTTGGTGTTACAGGGGGCCGGGGGCTATGGCTACACCTTC
clone_size: -; v_call: TRBV5-4; d_call: -; j_call: TRBJ1-1; cdr3_aa: CASSGSTYTEAFF; cdr3_nt: TGTGCCAGCAGCGGATCGACTTACACTGAAGCTTTCTTT
clone_size: -; v_call: TRBV5-6; d_call: TRBD1; j_call: TRBJ2-2; cdr3_aa: CASSLGTGLNTGELFF; cdr3_nt: TGTGCCAGCAGCTTGGGGACAGGGCTCAACACCGGGGAGCTGTTTTTT
clone_size: -; v_call: TRBV2; d_call: TRBD2; j_call: TRBJ2-7; cdr3_aa: CASSLAGGFSYEQYF; cdr3_nt: TGTGCCAGCAGTTTAGCGGGGGGATTCTCCTACGAGCAGTACTTC
clone_size: -; v_call: TRBV13; d_call: TRBD1; j_call: TRBJ1-1; cdr3_aa: CASSSWRLQGARAFF; cdr3_nt: TGTGCCAGCAGCTCGTGGAGGCTACAGGGGGCGCGGGCTTTCTTT
clone_size: -; v_call: TRBV5-1; d_call: TRBD1; j_call: TRBJ2-5; cdr3_aa: CASSLASGDRKTQYF; cdr3_nt: TGCGCCAGCAGCTTGGCTTCGGGGGACAGGAAGACCCAGTACTTC
clone_size: -; v_call: TRBV5-1; d_call: -; j_call: TRBJ2-1; cdr3_aa: CASSLAWPGRGNEQFF; cdr3_nt: TGCGCCAGCAGCTTGGCCTGGCCGGGCAGGGGTAATGAGCAGTTCTTC
clone_size: -; v_call: TRBV11-2; d_call: -; j_call: TRBJ1-2; cdr3_aa: CASSLVYEDSRANYGYTF; cdr3_nt: TGTGCCAGCAGCTTAGTTTACGAGGACAGCCGAGCTAACTATGGCTACACCTTC
clone_size: -; v_call: TRBV5-1; d_call: TRBD2; j_call: TRBJ2-2; cdr3_aa: CASSLESSGGINTGELFF; cdr3_nt: TGCGCCAGCAGCTTGGAGTCTAGCGGGGGGATCAACACCGGGGAGCTGTTTTTT
clone_size: -; v_call: TRBV5-1; d_call: TRBD2; j_call: TRBJ2-1; cdr3_aa: CASSKTSGTLFF; cdr3_nt: TGCGCCAGCAGCAAGACTAGCGGTACGTTGTTCTTC
clone_size: once; v_call: TRBV9; d_call: -; j_call: TRBJ1-1; cdr3_aa: CASSPRGDGFVNTEAFF; cdr3_nt: TGTGCCAGCAGCCCTCGCGGGGACGGGTTTGTGAACACTGAAGCTTTCTTT
clone_size: -; v_call: TRBV27; d_call: -; j_call: TRBJ1-5; cdr3_aa: CASSFSRAELQPQHF; cdr3_nt: TGTGCCAGCAGTTTTTCCAGGGCAGAATTGCAGCCCCAGCATTTT
clone_size: -; v_call: TRBV15; d_call: -; j_call: TRBJ2-5; cdr3_aa: CATSRSQETQYF; cdr3_nt: TGTGCCACCAGCAGGTCACAAGAGACCCAGTACTTC
clone_size: -; v_call: TRBV7-9; d_call: -; j_call: TRBJ2-1; cdr3_aa: CASSLQGGSGEQFF; cdr3_nt: TGTGCCAGCAGCTTGCAGGGGGGAAGCGGAGAGCAGTTCTTC
clone_size: -; v_call: TRBV5-1; d_call: TRBD1; j_call: TRBJ1-6; cdr3_aa: CASRGQGDNSPLHF; cdr3_nt: TGCGCCAGCAGGGGACAGGGGGACAATTCACCCCTCCACTTT
clone_size: once; v_call: TRBV7-2; d_call: TRBD2; j_call: TRBJ2-7; cdr3_aa: CASSVSSGFSYEQYF; cdr3_nt: TGTGCCAGCAGCGTATCTAGCGGGTTCTCCTACGAGCAGTACTTC